This TCR beta chain was profiled in a study of OX40 agonist ivuxolimab in advanced cancers. Study-level information: Administration of intravenous ivuxolimab to patients occurred every 2 weeks at 0.01 to 10 mg/kg. The study, taken as a whole, reports: Still undetermined is the antigen specificity of the expanded peripheral T cells. On average, a greater number of expanded clones characterised CD8+ T cells relative to CD4+. The CD4+ and CD8+ T cells in the blood had expanded clonally by week 6 at 0.1 to 3.0 mg/kg.

Generated by immunoSEQ multiplex PCR, the TCRdb table keeps only in-frame clones and is missing some. Among some 86,000 clones listed, roughly 87% were seen once. The V end lost 2 bases, the J end lost 0 bases, and 8 bases lay between the germline ends. CDR3 length equals 15 residues. CDR1 and CDR2 (germline): LNHDA, SQIVND (reference sequence). Remarks on this clone: Antigen specificity is unknown.

V is TRBV19 and J is TRBJ1-5; D unclear. Sequences were derived from CD4+ or CD8+ T cells sorted from blood, sampled in a trial of the OX40 agonist ivuxolimab. The origin of this receptor is an adult with an advanced solid tumor such as melanoma, head and neck, liver or kidney cancer. CDR3 amino acids: CASSISQTSNQPQHF. The DNA for the CDR3 is TGTGCCAGTAGTATAAGCCAGACTAGCAATCAGCCCCAGCATTTT.